This TCR beta chain emerged from a study of identical twins. Study observations and caveats: The analysis was cross-sectional rather than longitudinal within donors. Potential partial confounding of zero-insertion analyses by invariant MAIT and iNKT cells was noted. The abundant beta clonotypes from cord blood had fewer insertions, and memory repertoires had none of this.

TCRdb analysed the 5' RACE reads with MiXCR anew, one entry per CDR3 protein. Among 250,000 or so distinct CDR3 sequences, about 9% were seen once, and the ten largest hold 2.5% to 3.5%. Germline-derived CDR1 and CDR2 are SQVTM and ANQGSEA. J was trimmed by 11 bases and V by 7 bases; bases with no gene match: 16. The CDR3 runs to 14 residues. Notes on this clonotype: Its antigen is still unknown. Since a much larger clone is just one base distant, this may be a read error.

This same sample was also part of a study on yellow fever vaccine responses in identical twins. As that report states: Twins reportedly had a vaccine T cell response that seemed partly convergent, partly personalized.

The V call is TRBV29-1, the J call TRBJ2-1, with 8 bases fitting TRBD2. Material for sequencing was CD8+ T cells sorted from blood. The receptor was derived from a young woman in good health. CDR3 in DNA: TGCAGCGCCAACGCGGGAGGTCCCTGGAATAAGCAGTTCTTC. Translating it yields CSANAGGPWNKQFF.